The rows below give T cell receptor beta chains drawn from one sample of a study of blood T cell repertoires in COVID-19. The assay was immunoSEQ multiplex PCR, and TCRdb's table has in-frame clones only and misses some. Of hundreds of thousands of clones listed, roughly 84% were seen once; the top ten hold around 26%. The sequencing sample was made of peripheral blood. The receptors were gathered from a man between 40 and 49 years old with acute or convalescent COVID-19. CDR3s include the opening cysteine and the closing phenylalanine or tryptophan. D genes are given only for firm matches. Rows give clone size only sometimes, using once, few, many, or a class for an expanded clone.

v_gene	j_gene	abundance	d_gene	len	CDR3nt	CDR3aa
TRBV7-6	TRBJ2-7	-	-	11	TGTGCCAGCAGCCGAGCCGACGAGCAGTACTTC	CASSRADEQYF
TRBV10-2	TRBJ1-2	-	-	14	TGCGCCAGCAGTGACAGGGCAGGGCATTATGGCTACACCTTC	CASSDRAGHYGYTF
TRBV19	TRBJ2-3	-	TRBD2	14	TGTGCCAGTAACGCCGGGAGGGGGGCAGATACGCAGTATTTT	CASNAGRGADTQYF
TRBV7-8	TRBJ2-5	-	-	12	TGTGCCAGCAGCTTAGCGGAGCGGATACAGTACTTC	CASSLAERIQYF
TRBV6-6	TRBJ2-7	-	-	12	TGTGCCAGCAGTACAGGGTTCTACGAGCAGTACTTC	CASSTGFYEQYF
TRBV2	TRBJ1-5	-	-	15	TGTGCCAGCAGGACTACTAACCGGGACACGTACCCCCAGCATTTT	CASRTTNRDTYPQHF
TRBV9	TRBJ2-5	-	-	13	TGTGCCAGCAGCTTCCGTCGGGGGGAGACCCAGTACTTC	CASSFRRGETQYF
TRBV7-2	TRBJ1-5	-	TRBD1	14	TGTGCCAGCAGCTCCGGACAGGGGCGAGCGCCCCAGCATTTT	CASSSGQGRAPQHF
TRBV6-5	TRBJ1-2	-	-	15	TGTGCCAGCATTCAGGGTTACGGTCTCTACTATGGCTACACCTTC	CASIQGYGLYYGYTF
TRBV7-7	TRBJ2-1	-	-	15	TGTGCCAGCAGCTTAAGGCCAGGCTTCTACAATGAGCAGTTCTTC	CASSLRPGFYNEQFF
TRBV5-4	TRBJ2-5	few	TRBD1	14	TGTGCCAGCAGTCGGGACAGGTACCAAGAGACCCAGTACTTC	CASSRDRYQETQYF
TRBV11-2	TRBJ1-2	-	TRBD1	16	TGTGCCAGCAGCTCCGGGACAGGGGATTTCGGCTATGGCTACACCTTC	CASSSGTGDFGYGYTF
TRBV6-5	TRBJ1-2	-	TRBD1	12	TGTGCCAGCTTCAGGGGGGACGGCGGCTACACCTTC	CASFRGDGGYTF
TRBV19	TRBJ1-6	-	TRBD1	15	TGTGCCAGTAAAATAGGGACAGCAAATAATTCACCCCTCCACTTT	CASKIGTANNSPLHF
TRBV2	TRBJ1-5	-	-	15	TGTGCCAGCAGTGAATCTCGACAGAGCAATCAGCCCCAGCATTTT	CASSESRQSNQPQHF
TRBV12-3/TRBV12-4	TRBJ2-7	-	-	13	TGTGCCAGCAAGGCGGACTACCTCTACGAGCAGTACTTC	CASKADYLYEQYF
TRBV11-3	TRBJ2-5	-	TRBD1	14	TGTGCCAGCAGCGGGGGGGGACAGGGAGAGACCCAGTACTTC	CASSGGGQGETQYF
TRBV7-2	TRBJ1-1	-	-	17	TGTGCCAGCAGCTTAGTTAAGGGGTACGCGCTGAACACTGAAGCTTTCTTT	CASSLVKGYALNTEAFF
TRBV28	TRBJ2-5	-	TRBD1	14	TGTGCCAGCAGCCTCACAGGGGGGTTGTTGGCCCAGTACTTC	CASSLTGGLLAQYF
TRBV18	TRBJ2-2	-	TRBD1	15	TGTGCCAGCTCATTACAGGGGGCGAGCACCGGGGAGCTGTTTTTT	CASSLQGASTGELFF
TRBV5-4	TRBJ2-2	-	TRBD2	16	TGTGCCAGCAGCTACCGGACTAGCGGGAGGGCCGGGGAGCTGTTTTTT	CASSYRTSGRAGELFF